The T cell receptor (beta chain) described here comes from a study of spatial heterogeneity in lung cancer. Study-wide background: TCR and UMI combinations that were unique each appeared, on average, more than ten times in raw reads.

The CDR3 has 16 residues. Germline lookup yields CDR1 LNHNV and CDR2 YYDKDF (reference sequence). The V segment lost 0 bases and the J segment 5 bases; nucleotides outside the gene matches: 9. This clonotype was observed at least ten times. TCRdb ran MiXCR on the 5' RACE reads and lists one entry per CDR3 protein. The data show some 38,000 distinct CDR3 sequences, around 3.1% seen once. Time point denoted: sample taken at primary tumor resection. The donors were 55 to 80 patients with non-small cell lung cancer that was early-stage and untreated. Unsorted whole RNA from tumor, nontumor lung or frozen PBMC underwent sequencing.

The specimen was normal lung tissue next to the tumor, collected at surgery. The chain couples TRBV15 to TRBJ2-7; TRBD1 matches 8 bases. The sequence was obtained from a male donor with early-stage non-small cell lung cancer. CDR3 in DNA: TGTGCCACCAGCAGAGATTTGGACAGGGACAGAGACGAGCAGTACTTC. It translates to CATSRDLDRDRDEQYF.